The rows below give T cell receptor beta chains drawn from one sample of a study of CD8+ T cells in alopecia areata. TCRdb keeps only in-frame clones here, not all; method: immunoSEQ multiplex PCR. The sample contains about 180,000 clones, around 49% of which appear only once. Sequencing was performed on CD8+ T cells sorted from blood, taken at roughly week 53, from a patient treated with tofacitinib. These receptors all stem from a human donor with alopecia areata. The CDR3 runs from the conserved cysteine through the conserved F or W. A D gene is named only where the DNA matches it firmly. Clone size appears in some rows only: once, few, many, or a class for an expanded clone.

cdr3_aa cdr3_nt v_call clone_size d_call j_call
CAWDGQGASAQYF TGTGCCTGGGACGGACAGGGGGCATCAGCGCAGTATTTT TRBV30 . TRBD1 TRBJ2-3
CASSQDPGASGYGYTF TGCGCCAGCAGCCAAGACCCAGGGGCGTCAGGCTATGGCTACACCTTC TRBV4-3 . . TRBJ1-2
CAITPGNSPLHF TGTGCCATCACCCCCGGGAATTCACCCCTCCACTTT TRBV10-3 . . TRBJ1-6
CASRATGENIQYF TGTGCCAGCAGAGCTACAGGGGAAAACATTCAGTACTTC TRBV2 . TRBD1 TRBJ2-4
CASSPEGGPSYEQYF TGTGCCAGCAGCCCAGAGGGGGGCCCTTCCTACGAGCAGTACTTC TRBV13 . . TRBJ2-7
CASSGTGEVTDTQYF TGTGCCAGCAGCGGGACAGGGGAAGTCACAGATACGCAGTATTTT TRBV27 few TRBD1 TRBJ2-3
CASSPRKGGYGYTF TGTGCCAGCAGCCCGCGGAAGGGGGGATATGGCTACACCTTC TRBV9 once . TRBJ1-2
CSVEYCVWTPWRDTEAFF TGCAGCGTTGAATATTGTGTGTGGACCCCATGGCGCGACACTGAAGCTTTCTTT TRBV29-1 few . TRBJ1-1
CASSQETSSGALQETQYF TGCGCCAGCAGCCAAGAGACGTCTAGCGGGGCACTGCAAGAGACCCAGTACTTC TRBV4-3 . TRBD2 TRBJ2-5
CASSGDSTRTEAFF TGTGCCAGCAGTGGGGACAGCACCCGTACTGAAGCTTTCTTT TRBV2 . TRBD1 TRBJ1-1
CASKTSQTSGGASYEQYF TGTGCCAGCAAAACGTCGCAGACTAGCGGGGGAGCCTCCTACGAGCAGTACTTC TRBV11-2 . TRBD2 TRBJ2-7
CASSLSRGTGDNEQFF TGTGCCAGCAGCCTCTCAAGGGGGACAGGGGACAATGAGCAGTTCTTC TRBV9 once TRBD1 TRBJ2-1
CASSLGTGLFTGELFF TGTGCCAGCAGCTTAGGCACAGGTTTATTCACCGGGGAGCTGTTTTTT TRBV7-6 few . TRBJ2-2
CASSPPDSRQTETQYF TGTGCCAGCTCACCACCGGACAGCAGGCAGACGGAGACCCAGTACTTC TRBV18 . . TRBJ2-5
CASSQDDGGYYNEQFF TGCGCCAGCAGCCAAGATGATGGGGGTTATTACAATGAGCAGTTCTTC TRBV4-1 few . TRBJ2-1
CATSRPSSGGAYNIQYF TGTGCCACCAGCAGACCTTCTAGCGGGGGGGCTTATAACATTCAGTACTTC TRBV15 . TRBD2 TRBJ2-4
CASSPGLTYEQYF TGTGCCAGCAGTCCAGGACTAACCTACGAGCAGTACTTC TRBV7-6 . . TRBJ2-7
CASSESGESYEQYF TGTGCCAGCAGTGAGTCAGGGGAGTCCTACGAGCAGTACTTC TRBV25-1 . . TRBJ2-7
CASSRGRGETQYF TGTGCCAGCAGCCGAGGGAGGGGGGAGACCCAGTACTTC TRBV7-2 . . TRBJ2-5
CASSPGGGRDTEAFF TGTGCCAGCAGCCCAGGAGGGGGAAGGGACACTGAAGCTTTCTTT TRBV4-2 . . TRBJ1-1
CASSYSIVGEAFF TGTGCCAGCAGTTACTCGATCGTCGGAGAAGCTTTCTTT TRBV6-5 few . TRBJ1-1
CASSFGGGPTYEQYF TGTGCCAGCAGTTTCGGCGGGGGGCCCACCTACGAGCAGTACTTC TRBV27 few TRBD2 TRBJ2-7
CASSWGQPTDTQYF TGTGCCAGCAGCTGGGGACAGCCGACGGATACGCAGTATTTT TRBV7-8 . TRBD1 TRBJ2-3
CASSFGGHSEAFF TGTGCCAGCAGTTTCGGGGGGCATTCTGAAGCTTTCTTT TRBV27 . . TRBJ1-1
CASSFGTVYEQYF TGTGCCAGCAGTTTTGGGACAGTTTACGAGCAGTACTTC TRBV27 . TRBD1 TRBJ2-7
CASSVGLAGSGEQYF TGTGCCAGCAGCGTAGGACTAGCGGGGTCGGGAGAGCAGTACTTC TRBV13 few TRBD2 TRBJ2-7
CASSLVDGGQETQYF TGTGCCAGCAGCTTGGTTGACGGGGGACAAGAGACCCAGTACTTC TRBV5-6 . . TRBJ2-5
CAWSPIPPGHPTDTQYF TGTGCCTGGAGTCCAATACCGCCGGGACATCCCACAGATACGCAGTATTTT TRBV30 . . TRBJ2-3
CSAHKTYHNQPQHF TGCAGCGCCCATAAAACATATCACAATCAGCCCCAGCATTTT TRBV29-1 . . TRBJ1-5
CSVWTSNIQYF TGCAGCGTTTGGACTAGCAACATTCAGTACTTC TRBV29-1 . TRBD2 TRBJ2-4
CASSSLLGTGEQYF TGCGCCAGCAGCTCACTACTAGGGACTGGCGAGCAGTACTTC TRBV5-1 . . TRBJ2-7
CSVIPRGTEAFF TGCAGCGTGATTCCCAGGGGAACGGAAGCTTTCTTT TRBV29-1 . . TRBJ1-1
CASKREKLFF TGTGCCAGCAAGAGGGAAAAACTGTTTTTT TRBV6-6 . . TRBJ1-4
CASSLRGEYYGYTF TGTGCCAGCAGCTTACGGGGGGAATATTATGGCTACACCTTC TRBV13 few . TRBJ1-2
CASSGTSGGADTQYF TGTGCCAGCAGTGGGACTAGCGGGGGGGCAGATACGCAGTATTTT TRBV6-5 many TRBD2 TRBJ2-3
CASSDSGDLSYNEQFF TGTGCCAGCAGTGATTCTGGGGACCTCTCCTACAATGAGCAGTTCTTC TRBV2 few . TRBJ2-1
CASSDSFYEQYF TGTGCCAGCAGTGACAGTTTCTACGAGCAGTACTTC TRBV25-1 . . TRBJ2-7
CASSVGTGSPLHF TGTGCCAGCAGCGTAGGTACAGGTTCACCCCTCCACTTT TRBV9 . . TRBJ1-6
CASSPTSGGWETQYF TGTGCCAGCAGCCCCACTAGCGGGGGGTGGGAGACCCAGTACTTC TRBV11-2 . TRBD2 TRBJ2-5
CARDHLGQGDEQYF TGTGCCAGAGATCACCTGGGACAGGGGGACGAGCAGTACTTC TRBV2 . TRBD1 TRBJ2-7
CASSFSEAFF TGTGCCAGCAGCTTTTCAGAAGCTTTCTTT TRBV7-2 . . TRBJ1-1
CASSQAAGTDYGYTF TGTGCCAGCAGCCAAGCGGCCGGGACGGACTATGGCTACACCTTC TRBV4-2 . . TRBJ1-2